This section outlines one TCR beta chain sequence together with its context. The antigen is unknown. This CDR3 is built from 13 residues. V was shortened by 2 bases and J by 6 bases, with 8 bases between the two germline ends. The data were taken from a study of blood T cells in healthy people across ages. Study results and caveats: The fall in TCR beta diversity per million T cells was roughly linear with age.

A J-beta primer mix and a sample-barcoded 5' primer were used in a second PCR of about 7 to 12 cycles. TCRdb used MiXCR to reprocess the 5' RACE reads, holding one entry per CDR3 protein. The data show fewer than 1,200,000 distinct CDR3 sequences, 20% to 25% seen once. The same specimen was also included in a second study, on T cells of mothers and their children. That report notes: Related pairs of mothers and children showed slightly higher, non-significant overlap versus unrelated pairs.

Sequenced input: blood. V usage is TRBV12-3 or TRBV12-4 and J usage is TRBJ2-1; unclear D gene. This TCR came from a girl aged 2 to 10 in good health. CDR3 in amino acids: CASSLSAFNEQFF. For the CDR3, the DNA is TGTGCCAGCAGTTTAAGCGCTTTCAATGAGCAGTTCTTC.